Each of the 17 T cell receptor beta chains below was sequenced from the same sample in a study of cytomegalovirus exposure and HLA in healthy donors. Amplification used 60 Vbeta primers and 13 Jbeta primers. Profiling relied on immunoSEQ multiplex PCR, and the TCRdb table lists in-frame clones only, not all of them. The sample includes about 160,000 clones, roughly 84% of them seen just once. Sequenced sample: PBMCs. These receptors came from a man over 45 in good health and CMV-seropositive.

This clone was seen a handful of times. This CDR3 reads CSVEDQTSRPSTDTQYF. CDR3 sequence (DNA): TGCAGCGTTGAAGATCAGACTAGCCGCCCGAGCACAGATACGCAGTATTTT. This chain connects TRBV29-1 to TRBJ2-3; 7 bases match TRBD2. V shed 0 bases and J 0 bases; nucleotides not matched to a gene: 9. This CDR3 spans 17 amino acids. Germline V gene lookup returns CDR1 SQVTM and CDR2 ANQGSEA.

The chain uses TRBV5-4 and TRBJ1-1, with no clear D. The CDR3 covers 13 residues. The ends were cut back, 0 bases at V and 6 bases at J, with 9 bases in the middle. The germline CDR1 and CDR2 sequences are SGHNT and YYREEE (reference sequence). CDR3 nucleotide sequence: TGTGCCAGCAGCTTGGTGAACGGTCCTGAAGCTTTCTTT. Its translation: CASSLVNGPEAFF.

This clone was picked up a small number of times. This chain's CDR3 is CASSPSGVSDTQYF. CDR3 nucleotides: TGTGCCAGCAGCCCTAGCGGGGTCTCAGATACGCAGTATTTT. The rearrangement uses TRBV13 and TRBJ2-3; 9 positions agree with TRBD2. The V segment lost 5 bases and the J segment 4 bases; nucleotides outside the gene matches: 4. Germline CDR1 reads PRHDT; CDR2 reads FYEKMQ (reference sequence). The CDR3 runs 14 residues.

The chain is built from TRBV14 and TRBJ1-2, with 8 bases identical to TRBD1. J gave up 4 bases and V 3 bases, and 4 bases lay outside the gene matches. The germline V gene encodes CDR1 SGHDN and CDR2 FVKESK. The CDR3 has 14 residues. The CDR3 reads CASSHLRGPYGYTF. The CDR3 nucleotides read TGTGCCAGCAGCCACCTCAGGGGGCCCTATGGCTACACCTTC.

The chain is built from TRBV2 and TRBJ1-1; D is possibly TRBD1 (5 bases). The CDR3 is made up of 15 amino acids. V gave up 5 bases and J gave up 1 base, with 14 bases separating them. Germline CDR1 and CDR2: SNHLY and FYNNEI. The chain's CDR3 is CASSWGRAGNTEAFF. The CDR3 nucleotides read TGTGCCAGCAGTTGGGGGAGGGCGGGGAACACTGAAGCTTTCTTT.

In its sample, this clone was seen a few times. The chain recombines TRBV14 with TRBJ1-2; D perhaps matches TRBD1 (6 bases). This CDR3 contains 13 residues. The V end was cut by 10 bases, the J end by 10 bases, with 22 bases between. Germline CDR1 reads SGHDN; CDR2 reads FVKESK. The CDR3 region has the DNA TGTGCCATCACACGAGTGACAGGACGTGACTACACCTTC. Its protein is CAITRVTGRDYTF.

The chain employs TRBV15 and TRBJ2-3; D possibly corresponds to TRBD2 (7 bases). The V gene's germline CDR1 is LNHNV and CDR2 YYDKDF (reference sequence). The CDR3 covers 16 residues. Trimming removed 10 bases from V and 6 bases from J, with 26 bases in between. In DNA form, the CDR3 reads TGTGCCATCCGGACGGAATATGGGGGGGCCACTGATACGCAGTATTTT. It is translated as CAIRTEYGGATDTQYF.

The rearrangement joins TRBV6-6 to TRBJ1-1; 9 nucleotides align to TRBD1. The germline V gene encodes CDR1 MNHNY and CDR2 SVGAGI (reference sequence). Trimming took 6 bases from V and 8 from J; bases not matched to a gene: 4. The CDR3 consists of 12 residues. CDR3 in DNA: TGTGCCAGCAGCCGGACAGGGGAAGAAGCTTTCTTT. This gives the protein CASSRTGEEAFF.

The rearrangement joins TRBV9 to TRBJ2-5; 7 bases are a match to TRBD1. V lost 3 bases and J lost 2; bases outside the gene matches: 4. Germline CDR1 reads SGDLS; CDR2 reads YYNGEE. The CDR3 has 14 residues. The CDR3 loop is CASSGTGDQETQYF. The CDR3 DNA reads as TGTGCCAGCAGCGGAACAGGGGATCAAGAGACCCAGTACTTC.

The rearrangement joins TRBV6-5 to TRBJ1-1, with D uncertain. Trimming removed 2 bases from V and 4 bases from J, with 8 bases in between. CDR3 length: 13 amino acids. The germline CDR1 and CDR2 sequences are MNHEY and SVGAGI. DNA for the CDR3: TGTGCCAGCAGTTACGGGCAGATCACTGAAGCTTTCTTT. It encodes CASSYGQITEAFF.

V usage is TRBV2 and J usage is TRBJ2-5, with 10 bases lining up with TRBD1. J gave up 2 bases and V 6 bases, and 9 bases lay outside the gene matches. In germline, CDR1 is SNHLY, CDR2 FYNNEI. CDR3 length equals 16 residues. In DNA, the CDR3 is TGTGCCAGCAGAGCCGGGACAGGGGCCGTGCAAGAGACCCAGTACTTC. Translating it yields CASRAGTGAVQETQYF.

This rearrangement joins TRBV5-1 to TRBJ1-2, with D tentatively TRBD1 (5 bases). This CDR3 comprises 14 residues. CDR1 is SGHRS, CDR2 YFSETQ, per germline. The V end lost 4 bases, the J end lost 2 bases, and 12 bases lay between the germline ends. The CDR3 DNA is TGCGCCAGCAGCCCTGACAGTAGGAACTATGGCTACACCTTC. It specifies CASSPDSRNYGYTF.

This chain links TRBV2 with TRBJ2-5, with TRBD2 matching 15 bases. The CDR3 is 18 amino acids. V trimming: 9 bases; J trimming: 5 bases; junction bases outside the gene matches: 16. Germline CDR1 SNHLY, CDR2 FYNNEI. CDR3 in DNA: TGTGCCAGTGGCGGACTAGCGGGAGGGCGAGATCTTAGGGAGACCCAGTACTTC. This translates into CASGGLAGGRDLRETQYF. The full variable domain, with the rest looked up from reference TRBV2 and TRBJ2-5, is EPEVTQTPSHQVTQMGQEVILRCVPISNHLYFYWYRQILGQKVEFLVSFYNNEISEKSEIFDDQFSVERPDGSNFTLKIRSTKLEDSAMYFCASGGLAGGRDLRETQYFGPGTRLLVL.

V is TRBV7-2 and J is TRBJ2-3; possible D gene TRBD2, 6 bases. V was pared by 1 base and J by 6 bases, with 11 bases between. Germline V gives CDR1 SGHTA, CDR2 FQGNSA. The CDR3 is 14 amino acids. The CDR3: CASSLDPGADTQYF. CDR3 bases: TGTGCCAGCAGCTTAGATCCGGGAGCGGATACGCAGTATTTT.

This clone occurred many times. V is TRBV27 and J is TRBJ1-2; 10 bases line up with TRBD1. CDR1 is MNHEY, CDR2 SMNVEV, per germline (reference sequence). The ends lost 5 bases at V and 6 bases at J; junction bases unmatched: 12. The CDR3 is made up of 16 amino acids. The CDR3 sequence: CASSLLATGGRDGYTF. The CDR3 DNA sequence: TGTGCCAGCAGTCTCCTCGCGACAGGGGGCAGGGATGGCTACACCTTC.

This CDR3 is CASSIARGDYEQYF. The DNA for the CDR3 is TGTGCCAGTAGTATAGCCAGGGGTGACTACGAGCAGTACTTC. The gene calls are TRBV19 and TRBJ2-7; D is possibly TRBD1 (6 bases). Deletions cut 1 base from V and 3 bases from J, with 10 bases between. This CDR3 is built from 14 residues. From germline, CDR1 is LNHDA and CDR2 SQIVND (reference sequence).

V and J are TRBV15 and TRBJ1-1; 10 bases map to TRBD1. The CDR3 loop spans 16 amino acids. J was trimmed by 2 bases and V by 5 bases; bases with no gene match: 8. Looked up from germline, CDR1 is LNHNV and CDR2 is YYDKDF (reference sequence). The CDR3 is CATSAGQGTGNTEAFF. CDR3 sequence (DNA): TGTGCCACCAGCGCGGGACAGGGGACGGGAAACACTGAAGCTTTCTTT.